This T cell receptor (beta chain) was recovered during a study of blood T cell repertoires in COVID-19. The method was immunoSEQ multiplex PCR; TCRdb's version includes in-frame clones alone and lacks a portion of them. The top ten hold approximately 4.5% of the sample, which has about 58,000 clones, more than 75% seen once. V was clipped by 0 bases and J by 0 bases, with 6 bases between them. Germline V CDR1 and CDR2: LGHDT, YNNKEL (reference sequence). The CDR3 has 16 amino acids. The V gene is TRBV3-1 (or the pseudogene TRBV3-2), the J gene TRBJ2-6; a weak D match, TRBD1 (5 bases). The TCR sequence derives from a man aged 40-49 years with active COVID-19. Specimen: peripheral blood. CDR3 DNA sequence: TGTGCCAGCAGCCAAGAAAGGGGCTCTGGGGCCAACGTCCTGACTTTC. It is translated as CASSQERGSGANVLTF.